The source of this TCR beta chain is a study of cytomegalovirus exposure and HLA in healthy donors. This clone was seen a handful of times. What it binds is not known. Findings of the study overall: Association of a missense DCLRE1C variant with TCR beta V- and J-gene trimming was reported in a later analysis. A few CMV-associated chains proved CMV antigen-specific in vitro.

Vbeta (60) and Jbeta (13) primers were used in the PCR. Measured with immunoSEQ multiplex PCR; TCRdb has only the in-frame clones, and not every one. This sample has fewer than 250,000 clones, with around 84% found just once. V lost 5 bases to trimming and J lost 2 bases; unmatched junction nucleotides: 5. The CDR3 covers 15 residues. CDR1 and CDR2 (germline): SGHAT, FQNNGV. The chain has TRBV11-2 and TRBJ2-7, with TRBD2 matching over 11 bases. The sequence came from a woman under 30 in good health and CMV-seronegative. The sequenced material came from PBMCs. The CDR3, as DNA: TGTGCCAGCAGCCTACTAGCGGGGGCACCCTACGAGCAGTACTTC. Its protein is CASSLLAGAPYEQYF.